What follows are 14 T cell receptor beta chains derived from one specimen sequenced in a study of beta chain features in type 1 diabetes. Expressed TCRB transcripts were sequenced because the entire RNA isolate underwent reverse transcription. Profiling relied on immunoSEQ multiplex PCR, and the TCRdb table lists in-frame clones only, not all of them. The sample contains 900,000 or so clones, roughly 15% of which appear only once. Specimen: naive CD4+ T cells from blood. Receptors originate from a woman aged 18-29 years in good health.

The chain uses TRBV19 and TRBJ2-5, with D perhaps TRBD2 (7 bases). CDR3 length: 14 amino acids. Trimming removed 3 bases from V and 7 bases from J, with 15 bases in between. The germline CDR1 and CDR2 sequences are LNHDA and SQIVND (reference sequence). CDR3 residues: CASSIEGGLATQYF. CDR3 DNA: TGTGCCAGTAGTATCGAGGGGGGGCTTGCGACCCAGTACTTC.

The chain has TRBV6-5 and TRBJ2-7; D not resolved. The CDR3 contains 13 residues. Germline V lookup: CDR1 MNHEY, CDR2 SVGAGI. Trimming shortened V by 5 bases and J by 4 bases, and 12 bases separated the two germline ends. The CDR3 region is CASSPFPRYEQYF. Written as DNA, the CDR3 is TGTGCCAGCAGTCCCTTCCCCAGATACGAGCAGTACTTC.

Only a few counts were recorded for this clone. The gene calls are TRBV18 and TRBJ1-2; D is unclear. V gave up 0 bases and J gave up 4 bases, with 6 bases separating them. Germline loops: CDR1 KGHSH, CDR2 LQKENI. The CDR3 runs to 13 residues. CDR3 sequence (DNA): TGTGCCAGCTCACCACCGGGAATCTATGGCTACACCTTC. This translates into CASSPPGIYGYTF.

This clone has a handful of counts. As DNA, the CDR3 is TGTGCCAGCAGCTTCTGGGGGGGCCGGAGCTATGGCTACACCTTC. Translated: CASSFWGGRSYGYTF. The rearrangement uses TRBV5-6 and TRBJ1-2, with TRBD1 as a possible D gene (6 bases). CDR3 size: 15 residues. CDR1 and CDR2 (germline): SGHDT, YYEEEE. Trimming removed 2 bases from V and 4 bases from J, with 15 bases in between.

This clone has a handful of counts. J is TRBJ2-3 and V is TRBV9, with 12 bases fitting TRBD2. The CDR3 spans 16 residues. The V and J ends lost 3 bases and 5 bases, in that order; junction bases with no gene match: 7. Germline values: CDR1 SGDLS, CDR2 YYNGEE. The CDR3 reads CASSERLAGARDTQYF. In DNA form, the CDR3 reads TGTGCCAGCAGCGAGCGACTAGCGGGAGCCAGAGATACGCAGTATTTT.

The J gene is TRBJ2-2, the V gene TRBV7-2, with TRBD1 as a possible D gene (6 bases). The CDR3 loop spans 16 amino acids. Trimming took 5 bases from V and 0 from J, leaving 13 bases between them. Germline CDR1 reads SGHTA; CDR2 reads FQGNSA. CDR3 residues: CASSPPGTTNTGELFF. The DNA for the CDR3 is TGTGCCAGCAGCCCCCCCGGGACAACGAACACCGGGGAGCTGTTTTTT.

This chain joins TRBV5-1 and TRBJ1-3; 8 nucleotides match TRBD1. V lost 0 bases to trimming and J lost 1 base; unmatched junction nucleotides: 6. Germline lookup yields CDR1 SGHRS and CDR2 YFSETQ. The length of the CDR3 is 17 residues. The CDR3, as DNA: TGCGCCAGCAGCTTGGAAGCCAGGGGGCAGTCTGGAAACACCATATATTTT. This codes for CASSLEARGQSGNTIYF.

V and J are TRBV10-3 and TRBJ2-7; 13 positions match TRBD2. Trimming took 9 bases from V and 7 from J; bases not matched to a gene: 6. The CDR3 is 13 amino acids. In germline, CDR1 is ENHRY, CDR2 SYGVKD. In DNA, the CDR3 is TGTGCCATTCGACTAGCGGGAGGATCTGAGCAGTACTTC. As protein: CAIRLAGGSEQYF.

The rearrangement joins TRBV5-1 to TRBJ2-2; TRBD2 agrees at 8 bases. Germline trimming cut 4 bases from V and 5 bases from J; bases unmatched to any gene: 10. The CDR3 consists of 16 residues. The germline CDR1 and CDR2 sequences are SGHRS and YFSETQ. CDR3 DNA: TGCGCCAGCAGCCGCCCGAGCGGGAGTGGGACCGGGGAGCTGTTTTTT. Its translation: CASSRPSGSGTGELFF.

The chain employs TRBV18 and TRBJ1-4; D remains unclear. With 6 bases removed from V and 0 bases from J, the gap between germline ends came to 5 bases. There are 13 residues in the CDR3. Germline values: CDR1 KGHSH, CDR2 LQKENI. CDR3 bases: TGTGCCAGCTCCACGGCAACTAATGAAAAACTGTTTTTT. Its protein product is CASSTATNEKLFF.

This clone has just one count. This chain joins TRBV5-4 and TRBJ2-3, with 7 bases matching TRBD1. The assigned J gene may be wrong: the sequence end matches TRBJ1-5 better. This CDR3 has 16 residues. Germline CDR1 reads SGHNT; CDR2 reads YYREEE (reference sequence). The CDR3 nucleotides read TGTGCCAGCAGCAAATTGGCGGACAGGAGCACAGATACGCAGCATTTT. Protein product: CASSKLADRSTDTQHF.

This clone was counted between two and nine times. The J gene is TRBJ2-1, the V gene TRBV28, with 11 bases aligning to TRBD2. CDR1 and CDR2 (germline): MDHEN, SYDVKM. CDR3 length equals 15 residues. V was clipped by 7 bases and J by 7 bases; unmatched bases: 9. The CDR3 spells CASNQLIAGGNEQFF. The CDR3 region has the DNA TGTGCCAGCAACCAGCTGATAGCGGGAGGGAATGAGCAGTTCTTC.

The V gene is TRBV12-5, the J gene TRBJ2-2, with D tentatively TRBD2 (6 bases). Germline V gene lookup returns CDR1 LGHNT and CDR2 FRNRAP. The CDR3 length is 16 residues. V was cut by 6 bases and J by 0 bases, with 14 bases left in between. This chain's CDR3 is CASGGRDFPNTGELFF. CDR3 coding DNA: TGTGCTAGTGGGGGCCGGGACTTTCCGAACACCGGGGAGCTGTTTTTT.

The chain links TRBV27 to TRBJ2-6; D might be TRBD2 (6 bases). Trimming took 5 bases from V and 0 from J, leaving 17 bases between them. This CDR3 is 18 amino acids long. Germline assignment: CDR1 MNHEY and CDR2 SMNVEV (reference sequence). CDR3 DNA sequence: TGTGCCAGCAGTCCACTCCTGACGGGGGTCTCTGGGGCCAACGTCCTGACTTTC. It specifies CASSPLLTGVSGANVLTF.